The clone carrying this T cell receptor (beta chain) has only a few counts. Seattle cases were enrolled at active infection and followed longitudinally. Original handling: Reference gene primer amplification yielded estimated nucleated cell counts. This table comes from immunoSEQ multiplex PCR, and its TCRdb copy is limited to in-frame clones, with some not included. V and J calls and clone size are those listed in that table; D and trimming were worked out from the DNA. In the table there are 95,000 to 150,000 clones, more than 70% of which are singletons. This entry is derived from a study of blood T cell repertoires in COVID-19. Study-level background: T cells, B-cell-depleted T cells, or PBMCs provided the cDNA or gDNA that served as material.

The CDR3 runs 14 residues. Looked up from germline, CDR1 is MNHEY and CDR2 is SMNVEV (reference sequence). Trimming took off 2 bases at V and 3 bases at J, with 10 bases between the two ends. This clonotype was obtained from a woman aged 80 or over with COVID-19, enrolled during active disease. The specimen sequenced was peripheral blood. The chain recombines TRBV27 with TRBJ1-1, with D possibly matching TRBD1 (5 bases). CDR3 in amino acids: CASSLVRGYTEAFF. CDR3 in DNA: TGTGCCAGCAGTTTAGTCCGGGGGTACACTGAAGCTTTCTTT.